This T cell receptor (beta chain) stems from a study of identical twins. Using its own MiXCR run on the 5' RACE reads, TCRdb lists one record per CDR3 protein. Of about 340,000 distinct CDR3 sequences detected, 10% to 15% appear once; the ten largest clones hold approximately 7.9%. Germline values: CDR1 SGHRS, CDR2 YFSETQ. The ends were cut back, 2 bases at V and 1 base at J, with 10 bases in the middle. CDR3 length: 14 residues. This clonotype came up many times. These data were likewise used in another study, on yellow fever vaccine responses in identical twins.

Material for sequencing was CD8+ T cells sorted from blood. V and J are TRBV5-1 and TRBJ2-7; D remains unclear. The sequence was collected from a woman younger than 35 in good health. CDR3 region: CASSFRRGSYEQYF. The CDR3, as DNA: TGCGCCAGCAGCTTCAGACGCGGATCCTACGAGCAGTACTTC.